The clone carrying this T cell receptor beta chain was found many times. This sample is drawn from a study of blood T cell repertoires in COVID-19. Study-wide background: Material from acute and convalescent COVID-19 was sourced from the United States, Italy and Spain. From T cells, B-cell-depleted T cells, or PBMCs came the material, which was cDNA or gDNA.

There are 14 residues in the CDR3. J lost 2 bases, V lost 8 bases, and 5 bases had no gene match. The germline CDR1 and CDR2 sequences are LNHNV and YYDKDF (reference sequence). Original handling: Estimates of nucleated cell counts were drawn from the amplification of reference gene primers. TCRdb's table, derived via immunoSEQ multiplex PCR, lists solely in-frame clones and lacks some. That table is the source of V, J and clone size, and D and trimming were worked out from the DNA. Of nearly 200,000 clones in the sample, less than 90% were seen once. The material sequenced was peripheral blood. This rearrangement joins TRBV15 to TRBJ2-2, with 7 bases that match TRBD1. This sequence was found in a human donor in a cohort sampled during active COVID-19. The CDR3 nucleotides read TGTGCCACCTTGGACAGGAAAAACACCGGGGAGCTGTTTTTT. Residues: CATLDRKNTGELFF.